A selection of T cell receptor beta chains follows, all from one sample in a study of blood T cell repertoires in COVID-19. This table comes from immunoSEQ multiplex PCR, and its TCRdb copy is limited to in-frame clones, with some not included. The sample records about 52,000 clones, approximately 84% being singletons. Sequencing was done on a sample of peripheral blood. The receptors stem from a human donor with active COVID-19. The donor label of this sample is uncertain. Both conserved end residues are part of each CDR3. The order of the fields is J gene, V gene, CDR3 protein.

>TRBJ2-7|TRBV6-6
CASSYGTSGGSYEQYF
>TRBJ1-2|TRBV18
CASSGSQVPNYGYTF
>TRBJ1-1|TRBV2
CASRTGGGRGGTEAFF
>TRBJ2-5|TRBV7-8
CASSPGIQETQYF
>TRBJ2-2|TRBV5-6
CASSREGGLNTGELFF
>TRBJ2-7|TRBV11-3
CASSRGTSYEQYF
>TRBJ1-2|TRBV7-4
CASSLYRRYRRKGGAGYTF
>TRBJ2-5|TRBV13
CASSPRFGGVQETQYF
>TRBJ2-3|TRBV5-4
CASSLRSGGSADTQYF
>TRBJ2-3|TRBV6-5
CASSLAGTDTQYF
>TRBJ2-1|TRBV7-3
CASSWGGTIDNEQFF
>TRBJ2-7|TRBV19
CASSIAGLTGGYYEQYF
>TRBJ1-2|TRBV5-8
CASSLHLIATGPSNYGYTF
>TRBJ2-1|TRBV3-1/TRBV3-2
CASSQGLAGGVEQFF
>TRBJ1-4|TRBV19
CASQGDRRLGREKLFF
>TRBJ1-4|TRBV18
CASSDSRNEKLFF
>TRBJ2-7|TRBV6-4
CASSDEVNEQYF
>TRBJ2-7|TRBV10-3
CAIRPGQGAGEQYF
>TRBJ1-2|TRBV5-4
CASSLGGIYGYTF
>TRBJ1-2|TRBV6-5
CASRDSYGYTF
>TRBJ1-5|TRBV2
CASRKQAISNQPQHF
>TRBJ1-2|TRBV7-2
CASSPGVQANYGYTF
>TRBJ1-5|TRBV6-1
CASSEGSRRHQPQHF
>TRBJ2-1|TRBV9
CASSEERYRGLVNEQFF
>TRBJ1-5|TRBV5-4
CASSRDRGSNQPQHF
>TRBJ2-3|TRBV7-8
CASSLSTGPAGDTQYF
>TRBJ1-2|TRBV27
CASSLDPLSLYTF
>TRBJ1-2|TRBV7-9
CASSSPGTDFNYGYTF
>TRBJ1-6|TRBV7-2
CASRSHAGSNSPLHF
>TRBJ2-7|TRBV6-6
CASRSGTGRAYEQYF
>TRBJ1-1|TRBV4-1
CASSQEQGGTEAFF
>TRBJ2-6|TRBV18
CASSPPNPTRVTGANVLTF
>TRBJ1-1|TRBV10-1
CASSEVPGQGAQNTEAFF